This T cell receptor (beta chain) was observed in a study of B cell selection in AIRE deficiency. Study outcomes and limitations: With only TCRbeta sequenced, about 37% of shared healthy Treg sequences overlapped Tconv. Of 3,000 to 4,000 shared Treg TCRbeta sequences, about 30% were healthy-donor-only and around 8.6% patient-only. Patient Tconv and Treg cells showed healthy-like TCRBV usage, CDR3 length, diversity.

Authors' processing steps: Treg pools: 55,000 to 70,000 distinct patient, some 90,000 donor TCRbeta sequences. The table came from immunoSEQ multiplex PCR; TCRdb's copy has only in-frame clones and leaves some out. That table supplies the V and J calls and clone size; D and trimming were determined from the DNA. The table has around 4,800 clones, more than 75% seen once. With regard to this clone: What it recognizes is unknown.

The CDR3 covers 15 residues. V was trimmed by 6 bases and J by 3 bases, leaving 17 bases between them. Germline V gives CDR1 MNHNY, CDR2 SVGAGI (reference sequence). Regulatory T cells were sorted as CD4+CD25hiCD127low/negative cells. The receptor's source is a human donor with AIRE deficiency. The sample taken for sequencing was Tregs sorted from PBMCs. The chain recombines TRBV6-6 with TRBJ1-1, with D unclear. CDR3 sequence (DNA): TGTGCCAGCAGCCCCCCAATGACGTGGCACACTGAAGCTTTCTTT. Protein product: CASSPPMTWHTEAFF.